This TCR beta chain was observed in a study of a mutant IDH1 vaccine in newly diagnosed glioma (dated by TCRdb to about 2021). For context, the study as a whole: Eight vaccinations were administered to patients in weeks 1, 3, 5, 7, 11, 15, 19 and 23, corresponding to visits V03 through V10. Prior to enrollment, patients had been given standard therapy consisting of radiotherapy alone, temozolomide alone, or radiochemotherapy with temozolomide, with the combination given to most patients. Of the roughly 30 treated patients, about 60% were male and around 40% were female, and the mean age was approximately 39 years. Longitudinal TCRB deep sequencing was done for some 26 treated patients, wherever samples were available for exploratory analyses. Peripheral blood samples were drawn at six visits, namely V03 (baseline), V05, V07, V10, V12 and V13. In the chemotherapy-containing groups, vaccination started alongside temozolomide cycles, whereas in patients who had radiotherapy alone it started 4-6 weeks after radiotherapy.

The library relied on the immunoSEQ multiplex PCR assay. The hsTCRB Kit was used according to the manufacturer's protocol to amplify rearranged TCR beta chain sequences. Sequencing of TCRB libraries was carried out on an Illumina MiSeq. Per the original workflow: Demultiplexing, trimming and gene mapping were performed with the kit vendor's proprietary platform. Drawn from immuneACCESS, this table holds only the in-frame rearrangements with V and J called that TCRdb kept. Clones are partly lost; checked studies trace under half to an unresolved V gene and leave the rest unexplained. D and trimming come from the DNA, and the V and J calls and clone size come from that table. In all, the sample holds about 52,000 clones, and around 90% of those were seen once. Around 2.4% of the sample belongs to the ten largest clones. According to the germline V gene (reference sequence), CDR1 reads SGHNT and CDR2 reads YYREEE. A distance of 10 bases separates the germline ends of V and J, which lose 4 bases and 0 bases respectively. Its CDR3 holds 14 amino acids, cysteine through phenylalanine. The sequence is cut down to CDR3 DNA, 42 bases in frame from base 1.

Summary of the overall study and its limitations: The authors noted that analyses of patient blood samples could not be reproduced because of sample limitations. PBMC samples for TCRB deep sequencing were selected based on availability. Vaccine-induced immune responses across multiple MHC alleles were detected in 90% to 95% of patients. Changes in the top peripheral T cell clonotypes picked up by TCRB sequencing did not appear to be linked to pseudoprogression.

Reading the label with the study, this specimen's time point is: week 11, during vaccination. Each vaccine dose was 300 ug of a 20-mer mutant IDH1 peptide in Montanide, given subcutaneously with topical imiquimod. The donors had newly diagnosed IDH1-mutant astrocytomas of WHO grade 3 or 4 that showed loss of nuclear ATRX. The samples were drawn from NOA16, a multicentre, single-arm, open-label phase I trial in Germany that tested a mutant IDH1 peptide vaccine in humans for the first time. Genomic DNA for TCRB sequencing was extracted from EDTA blood using the DNeasy Blood and Tissue Kit. This clone was detected once. Its antigen target is currently unknown. No qualities accompany the bases; no much larger clone lies one base away.

This TCR was recovered from a man over 45 with glioma. The chain is made from TRBV5-4 and TRBJ1-2; the D gene is possibly TRBD1, with 5 bases matching. The sample in question was PBMCs, obtained from a glioma patient whose treatment included an IDH1 peptide vaccine. The CDR3 protein sequence reads: CASSRGSPNYGYTF. The sequenced DNA: TGTGCCAGCAGCCGGGGGTCTCCTAACTATGGCTACACCTTC.